This TCR beta chain was identified during a study of blood T cells in healthy people across ages. CDR3 length: 13 amino acids. CDR1 is MNHEY and CDR2 is SVGAGI in the germline V gene. J lost 7 bases, V lost 6 bases, and 7 bases had no gene match. To note about this clonotype: Its antigen remains unknown.

Drawn from each donor were around 9.1 milliliters of peripheral blood. At least 5.5 micrograms of total RNA were extracted per sample. A sample-barcoded 5' primer and a J-beta primer mix were used in a second PCR of about 7 to 12 cycles. TCRdb reprocessed the 5' RACE reads via MiXCR and lists one record per CDR3 protein. The sample includes roughly 790,000 distinct CDR3 sequences, about 42% seen only once; the top ten take 20% to 25%. General observations from the study: Investigators treated diversity estimates from one million T cells as underestimates.

The chain joins TRBV6-5 to TRBJ1-1, with 8 bases fitting TRBD1. The receptor comes from a woman aged 55 to 70 in good health. Sequenced sample: blood. CDR3 amino acids: CASSHPTGVEAFF. CDR3 nucleotide sequence: TGTGCCAGCAGCCACCCGACAGGGGTTGAAGCTTTCTTT.